This is a list of T cell receptor beta chains from one sample in a study of OX40 agonist ivuxolimab in advanced cancers. The protocol was immunoSEQ multiplex PCR, while the TCRdb copy is restricted to in-frame clones and leaves out a portion. The data show tens of thousands of clones, 80% to 95% seen once. The material was CD4+ or CD8+ T cells sorted from blood, obtained in a trial of the OX40 agonist ivuxolimab. The receptors derive from an adult with an advanced solid tumor such as melanoma, head and neck, liver or kidney cancer. Both conserved end residues are part of each CDR3. The D gene is left open where the match is weak. The size entry is marked missing in some rows and otherwise reads once, few, many or a size class.

>.|.|TRBJ2-1|TRBV6-5
TGTGCCAGCAGTTACTCGAACGGGGGTCAGGAGCAGTTCTTC
CASSYSNGGQEQFF
>.|.|TRBJ1-1|TRBV5-1
TGCGCCAGCAGCTTAAGGGCGGGGCCTACGTCCAGCGGCACTGAAGCTTTCTTT
CASSLRAGPTSSGTEAFF
>.|.|TRBJ2-7|TRBV10-3
TGTGCCACCTACCGAGAGGACAACTACGAGCAGTACTTC
CATYREDNYEQYF
>.|.|TRBJ2-3|TRBV5-1
TGCGCCAGCAGCTTGAGTGGTGATGGGGCAGATACGCAGTATTTT
CASSLSGDGADTQYF
>TRBD2|.|TRBJ2-2|TRBV2
TGTGCCAGCACCAAAGGGACTAGCGGGGGGACCGGGGAGCTGTTTTTT
CASTKGTSGGTGELFF
>.|once|TRBJ1-2|TRBV7-9
TGTGCCAGCAGCTTTCAAGTCGAGGGTAACTATGGCTACACCTTC
CASSFQVEGNYGYTF
>.|once|TRBJ1-1|TRBV6-5
TGTGCCAGCAGTTACGGACCGAACACTGAAGCTTTCTTT
CASSYGPNTEAFF
>.|.|TRBJ1-1|TRBV19
TGTGCCAGTAGTATCACAGGTAACACTGAAGCTTTCTTT
CASSITGNTEAFF
>.|.|TRBJ2-4|TRBV13
TGTGCCAGCAGCACCTCCGGGACTCCCTATCGCAACATTCAGTACTTC
CASSTSGTPYRNIQYF
>.|.|TRBJ1-6|TRBV6-1
TGTGCCAGCAGATTTCTCTCCGATAGGAATTCACCCCTCCACTTT
CASRFLSDRNSPLHF
>.|few|TRBJ1-5|TRBV5-4
TGTGCCAGCAGCTTGGATAGGAGTCAGCCCCAGCATTTT
CASSLDRSQPQHF
>TRBD1|few|TRBJ2-7|TRBV28
TGTGCCAGCAGCCAAATTGGGACAGTCCTTATCGAGCAGTACTTC
CASSQIGTVLIEQYF
>.|.|TRBJ1-4|TRBV27
TGTGCCAGCGTAGAAGAAAAACTGTTTTTT
CASVEEKLFF
>.|.|TRBJ1-1|TRBV11-3
TGTGCCAGCAGCTTTGAGGGGACTGAAGCTTTCTTT
CASSFEGTEAFF
>.|.|TRBJ1-6|TRBV30
TGTGCCTGGAGTGCCGGCCGTAGGTCCCTCCACTTT
CAWSAGRRSLHF
>.|.|TRBJ1-5|TRBV6-5
TGTGCCAGCAGTTACTCGGATCCAGGGGACAATCAGCCCCAGCACTTT
CASSYSDPGDNQPQHF